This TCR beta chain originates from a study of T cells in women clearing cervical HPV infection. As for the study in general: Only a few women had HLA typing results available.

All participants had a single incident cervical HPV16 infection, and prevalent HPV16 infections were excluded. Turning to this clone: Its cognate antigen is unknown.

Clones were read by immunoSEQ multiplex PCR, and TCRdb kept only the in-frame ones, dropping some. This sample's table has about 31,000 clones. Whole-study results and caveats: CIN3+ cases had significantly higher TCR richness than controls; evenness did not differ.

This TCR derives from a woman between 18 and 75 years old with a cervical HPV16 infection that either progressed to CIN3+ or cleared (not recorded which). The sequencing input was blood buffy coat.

The sequenced part of the CDR3 DNA is TGTGCCAGCAGTGAGACTAGCGGGGGCTACAATGAG. It encodes CASSETSGGYNE. The entire CDR3 protein is CASSETSGGYNEQFF. This chain joins TRBV6-1 and TRBJ2-1; 12 bases are shared with TRBD2. The read terminates 3 residues before the CDR3 end, so the remaining end is supplied by the germline J gene. The V gene's germline CDR1 is MNHNS and CDR2 SASEGT. J gave up 3 bases and V 3 bases, and 0 bases lay outside the gene matches. This CDR3 spans 15 amino acids.